Each of the 5 T cell receptor beta chains below was sequenced from the same sample in a study of long-term antiretroviral therapy in people with HIV. Version v3.0 of the immunoSEQ assay was performed at survey level. Repertoires were generated with immunoSEQ multiplex PCR, while TCRdb's copy carries only in-frame clones and drops some. The sample lists around 30,000 clones; roughly 85% were seen once. This material consisted of unsorted PBMCs, taken about 3.4 years after starting antiretroviral therapy. These receptor sequences come from a man between 18 and 35 years old with HIV.

As for this clone: A read error may account for a junction end that differs from germline. This chain connects TRBV9 to TRBJ2-3; no firm D call. In germline, CDR1 is SGDLS, CDR2 YYNGEE. The CDR3 totals 12 residues. The chain's CDR3 is CASSVGQSPPHF. CDR3 bases: TGTGCCAGCAGCGTAGGCCAGTCCCCCCCCCATTTT.

The chain carries TRBV9 and TRBJ1-4; 8 nucleotides align to TRBD1. The trim removed 4 bases at V and 0 bases at J, leaving 17 bases unmatched. Germline lookup yields CDR1 SGDLS and CDR2 YYNGEE. CDR3 length: 20 residues. The CDR3 region is CASSPGIGQGSGATNEKLFF. DNA of the CDR3: TGTGCCAGCAGCCCCGGGATTGGACAGGGTTCCGGAGCAACTAATGAAAAACTGTTTTTT.

CDR3 nucleotide sequence: TGCGCCAGCAGCCAAAGGACAGGGGGGAACACCGGGGAGCTGTTTTTT. Residues: CASSQRTGGNTGELFF. The chain combines TRBV4-1 with TRBJ2-2; 10 positions agree with TRBD1. This CDR3 contains 16 residues. Trimming removed 2 bases from V and 1 base from J; junction bases left unmatched: 1. Per germline, CDR1 MGHRA and CDR2 YSYEKL.

This chain links TRBV5-6 with TRBJ2-7; TRBD1 agrees at 11 bases. Germline CDR1 is SGHDT and CDR2 is YYEEEE. J lost 2 bases, V lost 4 bases, and 8 bases had no gene match. The CDR3 runs to 16 residues. CDR3 sequence: CASSHVGGQGAYEQYF. The CDR3 DNA reads as TGTGCCAGCAGCCACGTGGGGGGACAGGGGGCCTACGAGCAGTACTTC.

Written as DNA, the CDR3 is TGCGCCAGCAGCCAATCTAGCGGCCCCGGAGATACGCAGTATTTT. Amino acid sequence: CASSQSSGPGDTQYF. V and J are TRBV4-1 and TRBJ2-3, with TRBD2 matching over 7 bases. Germline CDR1 MGHRA, CDR2 YSYEKL. J gave up 5 bases and V 2 bases, and 7 bases lay outside the gene matches. The CDR3 runs to 15 residues.